The 28 T cell receptor beta chains reported below all come from one sample, sequenced in a study of T cell responses to AZD1222 COVID-19 vaccine. Here immunoSEQ multiplex PCR was the method, and the copy in TCRdb shows in-frame clones only, minus some. The table lists some 110,000 clones, around 88% of them singletons. The sample was peripheral blood, taken on day 0 of AZD1222 vaccination. These receptors came from an adult in good health.

This clone was seen a handful of times. J is TRBJ1-4 and V is TRBV4-1, with D tentatively TRBD1 (5 bases). The CDR3 loop spans 15 amino acids. Germline values: CDR1 MGHRA, CDR2 YSYEKL. Trimming cost V 4 bases and J 1 base, with 10 bases left between them. CDR3 DNA sequence: TGCGCCAGCAGCCCGACCCAGGGAACTAATGAAAAACTGTTTTTT. It encodes CASSPTQGTNEKLFF.

This clone has a single count. The V and J genes are TRBV7-6 and TRBJ2-5, with D tentatively TRBD2 (5 bases). CDR3 length: 14 amino acids. In germline, CDR1 is SGHVS, CDR2 FNYEAQ. Trimming removed 5 bases from V and 5 bases from J, with 15 bases in between. The CDR3 sequence is CASSPTGRRETQYF. The CDR3 coding sequence is TGTGCCAGCAGCCCCACGGGCAGGAGGGAGACCCAGTACTTC.

A single count supports this clone. The chain is built from TRBV10-2 and TRBJ1-2; D is ambiguous. The CDR3 is 15 residues long. V dropped 3 bases and J dropped 0 bases, with 11 bases sitting between them. The germline V gene encodes CDR1 WSHSY and CDR2 SAAADI. The CDR3 is CASSEDMETNYGYTF. CDR3 coding DNA: TGCGCCAGCAGTGAAGACATGGAAACTAACTATGGCTACACCTTC.

This rearrangement joins TRBV21-1 to TRBJ2-3; the D call of TRBD1 is as the table states it, not checked on the DNA. TRBV21-1 is recorded as a pseudogene. This CDR3 comprises 17 residues. The DNA for the CDR3 is TGTGCCAGCAGCAAACGTGGGACAGGGCGTTTAACAGATACGCAGTATTTT. Residues: CASSKRGTGRLTDTQYF.

The V gene is TRBV5-1, the J gene TRBJ2-7; the D is unclear. Per germline, CDR1 SGHRS and CDR2 YFSETQ. Trimming stripped 3 bases from V and 3 bases from J, with 10 bases between. The CDR3 has 13 amino acids. CDR3 sequence: CASSWANSYEQYF. Here the CDR3 DNA reads TGCGCCAGCAGCTGGGCAAATAGCTACGAGCAGTACTTC.

The chain links TRBV18 to TRBJ2-5; 10 bases match TRBD1. Germline V lookup: CDR1 KGHSH, CDR2 LQKENI. Germline trimming cut 5 bases from V and 0 bases from J; bases unmatched to any gene: 9. The CDR3 has 17 residues. CDR3 nucleotide sequence: TGTGCCAGCTCAACACTTCGGGACAGGGGACACCAAGAGACCCAGTACTTC. It is translated as CASSTLRDRGHQETQYF. The whole variable domain, remainder taken from reference TRBV18 and TRBJ2-5, is NAGVMQNPRHLVRRRGQEARLRCSPMKGHSHVYWYRQLPEEGLKFMVYLQKENIIDESGMPKERFSAEFPKEGPSILRIQQVVRGDSAAYFCASSTLRDRGHQETQYFGPGTRLLVL.

The chain recombines TRBV28 with TRBJ2-4; 7 bases fit TRBD1. Germline CDR1 is MDHEN and CDR2 is SYDVKM. With V trimmed by 5 bases and J by 8 bases, 6 bases remained unmatched. The CDR3 is 13 residues long. This CDR3 is CASSADRTDIQYF. CDR3 sequence (DNA): TGTGCCAGCAGTGCGGACAGGACGGACATTCAGTACTTC. The full variable domain, rest sourced from reference TRBV28 and TRBJ2-4, is DVKVTQSSRYLVKRTGEKVFLECVQDMDHENMFWYRQDPGLGLRLIYFSYDVKMKEKGDIPEGYSVSREKKERFSLILESASTNQTSMYLCASSADRTDIQYFGAGTRLSVL.

V and J are TRBV30 and TRBJ1-1, with 7 positions matching TRBD1. CDR3 length: 12 amino acids. Germline CDR1 reads GTSNPN; CDR2 reads SVGIG (reference sequence). V lost 1 base, J lost 7 bases, and 3 bases stayed unmatched. This CDR3 reads CAWSGPGGEAFF. The CDR3 DNA sequence: TGTGCCTGGAGTGGGCCAGGGGGTGAAGCTTTCTTT. The entire variable domain, with the rest obtained from reference TRBV30 and TRBJ1-1, is as follows: SQTIHQWPATLVQPVGSPLSLECTVEGTSNPNLYWYRQAAGRGLQLLFYSVGIGQISSEVPQNLSASRPQDRQFILSSKKLLLSDSGFYLCAWSGPGGEAFFGQGTRLTVV.

The genes are TRBV7-9 and TRBJ2-1; D perhaps matches TRBD1 (7 bases). Germline lookup yields CDR1 SEHNR and CDR2 FQNEAQ (reference sequence). The CDR3 is 18 amino acids. Trimming took off 5 bases at V and 5 bases at J, with 25 bases between the two ends. CDR3 sequence: CASSRREVDRAVHNEQFF. CDR3 in DNA: TGTGCCAGCAGCCGCAGGGAGGTCGACAGGGCCGTTCACAATGAGCAGTTCTTC.

In its sample, this clone was seen once. This chain connects TRBV20-1 to TRBJ1-2; no firm D call. The CDR3 has 11 amino acids. CDR1 is DFQATT, CDR2 SNEGSKA, per germline (reference sequence). Between the trimmed V and J ends, which lost 3 bases and 5 bases, there was a span of 7 bases. The CDR3 sequence: CSASVRYGYTF. The CDR3 DNA is TGCAGTGCTAGTGTTCGGTATGGCTACACCTTC.

The V gene is TRBV11-3, the J gene TRBJ2-2; 9 bases match TRBD2. The V gene's germline CDR1 is SGHNT and CDR2 YENEEA. The trim removed 4 bases at V and 6 bases at J, leaving 9 bases unmatched. The length of the CDR3 is 16 residues. The CDR3 DNA reads TGTGCCAGCAGCTCAAAAAGCGGGAGGATATCCGGGGAGCTGTTTTTT. This encodes CASSSKSGRISGELFF.

V and J are TRBV5-1 and TRBJ1-4; 8 bases line up with TRBD1. Germline trimming cut 4 bases from V and 8 bases from J; bases unmatched to any gene: 7. The germline V gene encodes CDR1 SGHRS and CDR2 YFSETQ. CDR3 length: 14 amino acids. CDR3 residues: CASSIQGAGEKLFF. The DNA for the CDR3 is TGCGCCAGCAGCATCCAGGGGGCAGGGGAAAAACTGTTTTTT.

The rearrangement uses TRBV2 and TRBJ2-1; the D is unclear. The CDR3 spans 11 residues. Trimming removed 6 bases from V and 3 bases from J, with 3 bases in between. CDR1 is SNHLY and CDR2 is FYNNEI in the germline V gene. This chain's CDR3 is CASSYYNEQFF. The DNA for the CDR3 is TGTGCCAGCAGCTACTACAATGAGCAGTTCTTC.

This clone was seen only once. V usage is TRBV5-4 and J usage is TRBJ1-2; a possible D gene is TRBD1 (6 bases). V lost 4 bases, J lost 5 bases, and 21 bases lay in between. The CDR3 totals 16 residues. Looked up from germline, CDR1 is SGHNT and CDR2 is YYREEE (reference sequence). CDR3 in amino acids: CASSTPRGTLRYGYTF. CDR3 nucleotides: TGTGCCAGCAGCACTCCGAGGGGGACCCTCCGATATGGCTACACCTTC.

This chain uses TRBV7-6 with TRBJ2-7; TRBD1 matches 7 bases. CDR3 length equals 16 residues. The V gene end was trimmed by 4 bases and the J gene end by 2 bases; junction bases not matched to a gene: 11. Germline V CDR1 and CDR2: SGHVS, FNYEAQ. The CDR3: CASSSPTGAPAYEQYF. CDR3 coding DNA: TGTGCCAGCAGCTCACCCACAGGGGCACCCGCCTACGAGCAGTACTTC.

The rearrangement uses TRBV6-6 and TRBJ2-2; 15 bases agree with TRBD2. Germline-derived CDR1 and CDR2 are MNHNY and SVGAGI (reference sequence). This CDR3 spans 15 amino acids. With 6 bases clipped from V and 5 bases from J, the junction kept 1 base outside the gene matches. This CDR3 reads CASRGTSGRTGELFF. DNA of the CDR3: TGTGCCAGCAGGGGGACTAGCGGGAGGACCGGGGAGCTGTTTTTT.

This clone came up once. The rearrangement joins TRBV4-1 to TRBJ1-3; TRBD1 agrees at 7 bases. Germline CDR1 and CDR2: MGHRA and YSYEKL. This CDR3 has 18 amino acids. Germline trimming cut 1 base from V and 4 bases from J; bases unmatched to any gene: 13. CDR3 bases: TGCGCCAGCAGCCAAGGTCGGGTGGCCGGGACAGAAGGAAACACCATATATTTT. This gives the protein CASSQGRVAGTEGNTIYF.

Only a few counts were recorded for this clone. The rearrangement uses TRBV24-1 and TRBJ1-4; D possibly corresponds to TRBD1 (5 bases). In germline, CDR1 is KGHDR, CDR2 SFDVKD. V was cut by 9 bases and J by 4 bases, with 14 bases left in between. This CDR3 spans 14 amino acids. The chain's CDR3 is CATHRRGFNEKLFF. The CDR3 bases are TGTGCCACCCATAGGCGGGGCTTTAATGAAAAACTGTTTTTT.

The rearrangement links TRBV11-2 to TRBJ2-1, with unresolved D. The CDR3 spans 13 residues. The V gene lost 5 bases and the J gene lost 10 bases, with 15 bases spanning the gap. Germline V gene sequence: CDR1 SGHAT, CDR2 FQNNGV. For the CDR3, the DNA is TGTGCCAGCAGCAGAGAGGCGTTCGGCGAGCAGTTCTTC. Residues: CASSREAFGEQFF.

This clone occurred a few times. This chain connects TRBV9 to TRBJ2-5, with D possibly matching TRBD1 (5 bases). Germline CDR1 reads SGDLS; CDR2 reads YYNGEE. V gave up 0 bases and J gave up 3 bases, with 15 bases separating them. This CDR3 comprises 16 residues. The CDR3 reads CASSVGGWVGEETQYF. CDR3 sequence (DNA): TGTGCCAGCAGCGTAGGGGGCTGGGTTGGGGAAGAGACCCAGTACTTC.

The CDR3 sequence: CSASGFVRNTIYF. CDR3 DNA sequence: TGCAGTGCTAGTGGGTTCGTGCGGAACACCATATATTTT. The chain employs TRBV20-1 and TRBJ1-3; D unresolved. Deletions cut 3 bases from V and 7 bases from J, with 13 bases between. The CDR3 is 13 residues long. The V gene's germline CDR1 is DFQATT and CDR2 SNEGSKA (reference sequence).

The chain carries TRBV24-1 and TRBJ2-2; possible D gene TRBD2, 6 bases. CDR1 and CDR2 from the germline V gene are KGHDR and SFDVKD. The CDR3 has 16 residues. The V gene lost 9 bases and the J gene lost 7 bases, with 23 bases spanning the gap. CDR3 amino acids: CATGVRQEGSVGELFF. CDR3 nucleotides: TGTGCCACCGGGGTTAGGCAGGAGGGATCGGTCGGGGAGCTGTTTTTT.

The chain recombines TRBV5-8 with TRBJ2-1; weak D call: TRBD2 (5 bases). Germline-derived CDR1 and CDR2 are SGHTS and YDEGEE. Between the trimmed V and J ends, which lost 3 bases and 0 bases, there was a span of 10 bases. CDR3 length: 15 residues. CDR3 protein: CASSSEGASYNEQFF. In DNA, the CDR3 is TGTGCCAGCAGCTCCGAGGGTGCCTCCTACAATGAGCAGTTCTTC.

The V gene is TRBV4-1, the J gene TRBJ2-7, with 9 bases fitting TRBD1. The V gene end was trimmed by 8 bases and the J gene end by 4 bases; junction bases not matched to a gene: 6. The CDR3 covers 13 residues. Looked up from germline, CDR1 is MGHRA and CDR2 is YSYEKL. CDR3 DNA: TGCGCCAGCGCGGCCGGGACAGGGTACGAGCAGTACTTC. Translation gives CASAAGTGYEQYF.

The V and J genes are TRBV5-1 and TRBJ2-7; tentative D call: TRBD2 (5 bases). The CDR3 consists of 15 residues. The germline V gene encodes CDR1 SGHRS and CDR2 YFSETQ. The ends were cut back, 0 bases at V and 0 bases at J, with 10 bases in the middle. Here the CDR3 reads CASSLAPGSSYEQYF. In DNA form, the CDR3 reads TGCGCCAGCAGCTTGGCGCCGGGATCCTCCTACGAGCAGTACTTC.

The chain is built from TRBV11-2 and TRBJ1-1; D is perhaps TRBD1 (6 bases). Trimming removed 1 base from V and 4 bases from J, with 10 bases in between. Germline V gene lookup returns CDR1 SGHAT and CDR2 FQNNGV. The CDR3 totals 14 residues. CDR3 region: CASSLVQGFTEAFF. The CDR3 DNA is TGTGCCAGCAGCTTAGTTCAGGGGTTCACTGAAGCTTTCTTT.

The V and J genes are TRBV7-3 and TRBJ2-3; D is unresolved. V was pared by 5 bases and J by 2 bases, with 11 bases between. Germline V CDR1 and CDR2: SGHTA, FQGTGA. The CDR3 totals 14 residues. The CDR3 DNA follows: TGTGCCAGCAGCAGGGCACTGGCCACAGATACGCAGTATTTT. Protein sequence: CASSRALATDTQYF.

The CDR3 sequence is CASSSGGDTQYF. CDR3 nucleotide sequence: TGTGCCAGCAGTTCGGGGGGGGATACCCAGTACTTC. V is TRBV6-5 and J is TRBJ2-5; TRBD2 matches at 8 bases. Unmatched junction bases numbered 3, after V lost 4 bases and J lost 8 bases. CDR1 is MNHEY, CDR2 SVGAGI, per germline. This CDR3 has 12 residues.